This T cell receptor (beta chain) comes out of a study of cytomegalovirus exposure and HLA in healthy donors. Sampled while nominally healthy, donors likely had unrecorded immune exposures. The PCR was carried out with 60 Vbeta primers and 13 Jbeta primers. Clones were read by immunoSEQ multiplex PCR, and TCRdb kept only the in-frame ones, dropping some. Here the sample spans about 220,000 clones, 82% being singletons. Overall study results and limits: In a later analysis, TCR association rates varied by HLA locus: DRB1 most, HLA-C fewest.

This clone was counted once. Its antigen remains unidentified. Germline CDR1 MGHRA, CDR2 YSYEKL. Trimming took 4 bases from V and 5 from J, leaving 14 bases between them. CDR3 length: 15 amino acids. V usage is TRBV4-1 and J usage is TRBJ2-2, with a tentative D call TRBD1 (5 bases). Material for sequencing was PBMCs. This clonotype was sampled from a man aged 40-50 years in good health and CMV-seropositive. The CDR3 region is CASSPWGQVTGELFF. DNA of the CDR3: TGCGCCAGCAGCCCTTGGGGCCAGGTAACCGGGGAGCTGTTTTTT.